This record covers a single TCR beta chain. All donors had a single incident cervical HPV16 infection, not prevalent. The data were obtained in a study of T cells in women clearing cervical HPV infection. Study details: Donors had HPV16-related CIN3 or worse; 2 had invasive cancer.

The data were produced by immunoSEQ multiplex PCR, yet TCRdb's version contains in-frame clones alone and is incomplete. The specimen's table records about 46,000 clones. The TCR was taken from a woman between 18 and 70 years old with a cervical HPV16 infection that either progressed to CIN3+ or cleared (not recorded which). The sample taken for sequencing was blood buffy coat.

CDR3 region: CASSHVLGARNTEAFF. CDR3 DNA (partial): TGTGCCAGCAGCCACGTGTTAGGGGCGCGGAACACTGAA. The chain combines TRBV6-2 or TRBV6-3 with TRBJ1-1; tentative D call: TRBD1 (5 bases). Sequencing ends 3 residues short of the CDR3 end; the germline J gene provides the rest. Germline V gene lookup returns CDR1 MNHEY and CDR2 SVGEGT. The CDR3 spans 16 residues. V shed 6 bases and J shed 1 base, with 18 bases lying between them.